Listed here are 19 T cell receptor beta chains from one sample, sequenced in a study of T cell clonality in common variable immunodeficiency. Using immunoSEQ multiplex PCR, the repertoire was profiled, and TCRdb retains in-frame clones only, with some absent. The profile covers over 20,000 clones, none occurring a single time. For these TCRs, the target antigens are not known. Whole-study results and caveats: Reportedly, TCR beta sequences from common variable immunodeficiency showed fewer deletions and N-nucleotide insertions.

Material: peripheral blood mononuclear cells. These receptors were taken from a human donor with common variable immunodeficiency.

This clone was detected ten times or more. The observed sequence ends 3 residues before the CDR3 terminus, with the missing tail filled in from the germline J gene. The chain combines TRBV2 with TRBJ1-1; D not certain. There are 13 residues in the CDR3. In germline, CDR1 is SNHLY, CDR2 FYNNEI. V gave up 5 bases and J gave up 1 base, with 8 bases separating them. The CDR3 loop is CASSFTPNTEAFF. The covered CDR3 bases are TGTGCCAGCAGTTTTACACCGAACACTGAA.

There are many counts of this clone. The read finishes 3 residues shy of the CDR3 end, and the germline J gene is used to complete it. This chain joins TRBV9 and TRBJ2-5; 7 bases are shared with TRBD2. This CDR3 has 15 amino acids. V trimming: 1 base; J trimming: 0 bases; junction bases outside the gene matches: 3. Germline V gene sequence: CDR1 SGDLS, CDR2 YYNGEE. The covered CDR3 bases are TGTGCCAGCAGCGTAAGCGGGGACCACCAAGAGACC. It encodes CASSVSGDHQET. The full CDR3 protein is CASSVSGDHQETQYF. The whole variable domain, filled in from reference TRBV9 and TRBJ2-5, reads DSGVTQTPKHLITATGQRVTLRCSPRSGDLSVYWYQQSLDQGLQFLIQYYNGEERAKGNILERFSAQQFPDLHSELNLSSLELGDSALYFCASSVSGDHQETQYFGPGTRLLVL.

This clone was detected many times. Read coverage stops 3 residues before the CDR3 terminus; the germline J gene supplies the remainder. The rearrangement links TRBV9 to TRBJ2-5; TRBD1 matches 8 bases. The trim removed 4 bases at V and 2 bases at J, leaving 10 bases unmatched. The CDR3 contains 16 residues. CDR1 is SGDLS, CDR2 YYNGEE, per germline. CDR3 DNA, as far as it was read: TGTGCCAGCAGCCTTGGGCAGGGGGCCGGTCAAGAGACC. Its translation is CASSLGQGAGQET. The entire CDR3 protein reads CASSLGQGAGQETQYF. The full variable domain, rest sourced from reference TRBV9 and TRBJ2-5, is DSGVTQTPKHLITATGQRVTLRCSPRSGDLSVYWYQQSLDQGLQFLIQYYNGEERAKGNILERFSAQQFPDLHSELNLSSLELGDSALYFCASSLGQGAGQETQYFGPGTRLLVL.

This clone was found many times. The read is 3 residues too short to cover the CDR3 end, so that end is filled in from the germline J gene. The genes are TRBV6-2 or TRBV6-3 and TRBJ1-1; TRBD1 agrees at 7 bases. The V gene end was trimmed by 6 bases and the J gene end by 0 bases; junction bases not matched to a gene: 10. Germline V gives CDR1 MNHEY, CDR2 SVGEGT. There are 16 residues in the CDR3. The CDR3 here is CASRYHRGGMNTEAFF. Partial CDR3 DNA: TGTGCCAGCAGGTACCACAGGGGCGGGATGAACACTGAA.

This clone has ten or more counts. This chain's CDR3 is CASSLSVRGADTQYF. CDR3 bases read: TGTGCCAGCAGCTTGTCAGTCAGGGGCGCAGATACG. The rearrangement uses TRBV7-9 and TRBJ2-3, with D possibly being TRBD1 (6 bases). The read ends 3 residues early relative to the CDR3; the germline J gene fills the gap. V was trimmed by 3 bases and J by 4 bases, leaving 14 bases between them. This CDR3 has 15 residues. CDR1 SEHNR and CDR2 FQNEAQ come from the germline V gene (reference sequence). Complete variable domain (other parts from reference TRBV7-9 and TRBJ2-3): DTGVSQNPRHKITKRGQNVTFRCDPISEHNRLYWYRQTLGQGPEFLTYFQNEAQLEKSRLLSDRFSAERPKGSFSTLEIQRTEQGDSAMYLCASSLSVRGADTQYFGPGTRLTVL.

This clone was detected many times. Coverage ceases 3 residues before the CDR3 finishes, and the germline J gene fills in the end. This chain joins TRBV20-1 and TRBJ2-1; 14 nucleotides line up with TRBD2. Germline lookup yields CDR1 DFQATT and CDR2 SNEGSKA (reference sequence). The CDR3 loop spans 18 amino acids. Trimming at V came to 5 bases and at J to 0 bases, leaving 9 bases not matched to a gene. The covered CDR3 bases are TGCAGTGCTTACGGGACTAGCGGGGGTCCAAACTCCTACAATGAG. It encodes CSAYGTSGGPNSYNE. The complete CDR3 protein is CSAYGTSGGPNSYNEQFF.

This clone was counted at least ten times. The CDR3 loop is CASSLNRGRPLYQETQYF. Incomplete CDR3 DNA: TGCGCCAGCAGCTTGAATAGGGGGCGACCATTATACCAAGAGACC. The chain uses TRBV5-1 and TRBJ2-5; 7 bases agree with TRBD1. Read coverage stops 3 residues before the CDR3 terminus; the germline J gene supplies the remainder. The ends lost 1 base at V and 0 bases at J; junction bases unmatched: 12. This CDR3 comprises 18 residues. From germline, CDR1 is SGHRS and CDR2 YFSETQ.

This clone was detected ten times or more. The CDR3 extends 3 residues past the end of the read, so its final part is completed from the germline J gene. The chain combines TRBV5-1 with TRBJ2-3; 12 bases are a match to TRBD2. Germline V lookup: CDR1 SGHRS, CDR2 YFSETQ. After removal of 4 bases from V and 2 bases from J, the junction contained 5 bases not matched to a gene. CDR3 length equals 16 residues. The CDR3 loop reads CASSKTSGGDTDTQYF. The CDR3 bases that were read are TGCGCCAGCAGCAAGACTAGCGGGGGCGACACAGATACG.

This clone was found many times. Read coverage stops 3 residues before the CDR3 terminus; the germline J gene supplies the remainder. The J gene is TRBJ2-3, the V gene TRBV19, with 11 nucleotides matching TRBD2. CDR1 and CDR2 (germline): LNHDA, SQIVND (reference sequence). J lost 1 base, V lost 7 bases, and 7 bases had no gene match. CDR3 length: 16 residues. The CDR3 bases that were read are TGTGCCAGTAAGGCTAGCGGGGGGCCTCGCACAGATACG. Translated, it gives CASKASGGPRTDT. The full-length CDR3 reads as CASKASGGPRTDTQYF. The whole variable domain, filled in from reference TRBV19 and TRBJ2-3, reads DGGITQSPKYLFRKEGQNVTLSCEQNLNHDAMYWYRQDPGQGLRLIYYSQIVNDFQKGDIAEGYSVSREKKESFPLTVTSAQKNPTAFYLCASKASGGPRTDTQYFGPGTRLTVL.

This clone showed up many times. The CDR3 bases that were read are TGTGCCAGCCGACAGCCGAACACTGAA. Protein product: CASRQPNTE. The CDR3 as a whole reads CASRQPNTEAFF. This chain joins TRBV5-5 and TRBJ1-1, with D possibly being TRBD1 (5 bases). The CDR3 end falls 3 residues outside the read, so it is completed with the germline J gene. V lost 7 bases, J lost 1 base, and 8 bases lay in between. The CDR3 covers 12 residues. Germline V gene data show CDR1 as SGHKS and CDR2 as YYEKEE (reference sequence).

This clone showed up many times. The CDR3 goes on 3 residues after the read ends, and that part is filled in from the germline J gene. The chain carries TRBV6-2 or TRBV6-3 and TRBJ1-1; no clear D gene. Deletions cut 8 bases from V and 1 base from J, with 14 bases between. Germline CDR1 and CDR2: MNHEY and SVGEGT. This CDR3 is 14 amino acids long. CDR3 region: CASLRALWNTEAFF. The CDR3 bases that were read are TGTGCCAGCCTCCGCGCACTATGGAACACTGAA.

There are many counts of this clone. The read halts 3 residues ahead of the CDR3 end, with the missing end drawn from the germline J gene. The chain employs TRBV7-7 and TRBJ2-3, with D maybe TRBD2 (7 bases). CDR1 is SSHAT, CDR2 FNYEAQ, per germline (reference sequence). The CDR3 loop spans 16 amino acids. With 4 bases removed from V and 3 bases from J, the gap between germline ends came to 17 bases. The part of the CDR3 DNA that was read is TGTGCCAGCAGCTCTGGTCCGGGGGGCCCGACAGATACG. It yields the protein CASSSGPGGPTDT. The complete CDR3 reads CASSSGPGGPTDTQYF.

This clone has a count of ten or more. The read ends 3 residues before the CDR3 terminus; that terminus is restored from the germline J gene. The chain is built from TRBV9 and TRBJ2-3; weak D call: TRBD2 (5 bases). CDR1 is SGDLS, CDR2 YYNGEE, per germline. This CDR3 is built from 16 residues. Trimming left V 4 bases short and J 2 bases short, with 17 bases between. Partial CDR3 DNA: TGTGCCAGCAGCCCCGGGGTGACTCAAACCACAGATACG. Protein: CASSPGVTQTTDT. The whole CDR3 region reads CASSPGVTQTTDTQYF.

This clone was counted many times. The read finishes 3 residues shy of the CDR3 end, and the germline J gene is used to complete it. This chain uses TRBV29-1 with TRBJ1-2, with no clear D. The CDR3 contains 13 residues. Germline CDR1 SQVTM, CDR2 ANQGSEA. CDR3 DNA, as far as it was read: TGCAGCGTTGACTACGGGGTATCGTCCGGC. Protein sequence: CSVDYGVSSG. The full CDR3 is CSVDYGVSSGYTF.

This clone came up many times. CDR3: CASSLLPGLAGEQFF. Incomplete CDR3 DNA: TGTGCCAGCAGTCTCCTCCCGGGACTAGCGGGTGAG. V gene TRBV6-2 or TRBV6-3 combines with J gene TRBJ2-1; TRBD2 agrees at 12 bases. From the germline J gene comes the end of the CDR3, since the read stops 3 residues before it. Per the germline V gene, CDR1 is MNHEY and CDR2 is SVGEGT. V was clipped by 5 bases and J by 9 bases; unmatched bases: 8. CDR3 size: 15 residues.

This clone was seen repeatedly, ten times or more. The read ends 3 residues early relative to the CDR3; the germline J gene fills the gap. V gene TRBV10-3 combines with J gene TRBJ1-1; TRBD1 is a possible D gene (6 bases). Germline CDR1 reads ENHRY; CDR2 reads SYGVKD. This CDR3 spans 14 amino acids. Between the trimmed V and J ends, which lost 6 bases and 2 bases, there was a span of 13 bases. CDR3 protein: CAIRDSFLNTEAFF. The part of the CDR3 DNA that was read is TGTGCCATCAGGGACAGCTTTCTAAACACTGAA.

This clone came up many times. Sequencing ends 3 residues short of the CDR3 end; the germline J gene provides the rest. The rearrangement joins TRBV4-1 to TRBJ2-5; 8 bases map to TRBD1. Trimming took 4 bases from V and 5 from J; bases not matched to a gene: 12. CDR1 MGHRA and CDR2 YSYEKL come from the germline V gene. The CDR3 is 16 residues long. CDR3 bases read: TGCGCCAGCAGCCGGACGACAGGGGTCGGACGGGAGACC. This sequence encodes CASSRTTGVGRET. The CDR3 reads in full as CASSRTTGVGRETQYF.

This clone was observed at least ten times. The CDR3 goes on 3 residues after the read ends, and that part is filled in from the germline J gene. The chain joins TRBV2 to TRBJ1-2; 11 positions match TRBD1. This CDR3 contains 12 residues. CDR1 and CDR2 from the germline V gene are SNHLY and FYNNEI. V trimming: 8 bases; J trimming: 4 bases; junction bases outside the gene matches: 0. The CDR3 loop reads CASGTGGYGYTF. The CDR3 bases that were read are TGTGCCAGCGGGACAGGGGGCTATGGC.

Ten or more counts support this clone. The read falls 3 residues short of the CDR3 end, and the missing part is taken from the germline J gene. The rearrangement uses TRBV20-1 and TRBJ1-2; a possible D gene is TRBD1 (5 bases). CDR1 and CDR2 from the germline V gene are DFQATT and SNEGSKA (reference sequence). The length of the CDR3 is 13 residues. The CDR3 loop reads CSATTGLGAGYTF. The DNA read from the CDR3 is TGCAGTGCTACGACGGGACTAGGGGCGGGC.